These 5 T cell receptor beta chains came from one sample sequenced in a study of CD8 T cells in ankylosing spondylitis. TCRdb re-derived calls from the 5' RACE reads in MiXCR, one entry per CDR3 protein. Here the sample spans under 250,000 distinct CDR3 sequences, roughly a third being singletons. Sequencing was done on a sample of blood, either unsorted or a sorted T cell fraction (not recorded which). The receptor source for this set is a male donor with ankylosing spondylitis or in good health (not recorded which).

The sample holds a few counts of this clonotype. This sequence joins TRBV12-3 or TRBV12-4 and TRBJ1-2; D remains ambiguous. This CDR3 region has 13 residues. Trimming removed 3 bases from V and 5 bases from J, with 10 bases in between. Here the CDR3 DNA reads TGTGCCAGCAGTTTGTACGGGGAGTATGGCTACACCTTC. It translates to CASSLYGEYGYTF.

There are a few counts of this clonotype. The chain uses TRBV5-1 and TRBJ1-1; 9 bases fit TRBD1. The CDR3 totals 15 residues. V dropped 4 bases and J dropped 5; count of bases not matched to a gene: 9. Germline CDR1 and CDR2: SGHRS and YFSETQ. DNA of the CDR3: TGCGCCAGCAGCCCAGGACAGGGGCGGGGAACTGAAGCTTTCTTT. Amino acids: CASSPGQGRGTEAFF.

The gene calls are TRBV18 and TRBJ1-2; D is uncertain. V was trimmed by 6 bases and J by 7 bases, leaving 18 bases between them. CDR1 and CDR2 from the germline V gene are KGHSH and LQKENI. CDR3 length: 14 residues. The CDR3 DNA is TGTGCCAGCTCTCCCTCTGGCCAACATAGTGGCTACACCTTC. Translated: CASSPSGQHSGYTF.

This clonotype was seen a handful of times. The rearrangement links TRBV29-1 to TRBJ2-3; weak D call: TRBD2 (6 bases). CDR1 and CDR2 (germline): SQVTM, ANQGSEA. The CDR3 is 15 amino acids. Trimming took off 6 bases at V and 1 base at J, with 17 bases between the two ends. In DNA form, the CDR3 reads TGCAGCGTGTCGAGGAAGCCGGGGGGCACAGATACGCAGTATTTT. Amino acid sequence: CSVSRKPGGTDTQYF.

This clonotype was seen more than once but under ten times. This sequence joins TRBV5-8 and TRBJ2-3, with D uncertain. V shed 4 bases and J shed 5 bases, with 5 bases lying between them. The CDR3 spans 11 residues. The germline V gene has CDR1 SGHTS and CDR2 YDEGEE. The CDR3 reads CASSKLDTQYF. In DNA form, the CDR3 reads TGTGCCAGCAGCAAACTAGATACGCAGTATTTT.